The 7 T cell receptor beta chains below all came from one sample that was sequenced in a study of T cell repertoires in cytomegalovirus infection. One entry per CDR3 protein, called by TCRdb with MiXCR from the reads. This sample has more than 140,000 distinct CDR3 sequences, with about 6% found just once. The specimen was PBMCs. Receptors originate from a human donor in good health (CMV status not recorded). Some clones in this sample may be carry-over from other donors' samples.

This clonotype was seen more than once but under ten times. The chain links TRBV28 to TRBJ2-7; D possibly corresponds to TRBD2 (5 bases). The length of the CDR3 is 13 residues. Between the trimmed V and J ends, which lost 3 bases and 7 bases, there was a span of 13 bases. Germline V gives CDR1 MDHEN, CDR2 SYDVKM. Here the CDR3 reads CASSFPRRWEQYF. DNA of the CDR3: TGTGCCAGCAGTTTCCCGAGGAGGTGGGAGCAGTACTTC.

In this sample, this clonotype turned up a few times. The V and J genes are TRBV15 and TRBJ2-7, with 8 bases aligning to TRBD2. The CDR3 runs to 16 residues. Unmatched junction bases numbered 10, after V lost 1 base and J lost 5 bases. Looked up from germline, CDR1 is LNHNV and CDR2 is YYDKDF (reference sequence). The CDR3 sequence is CATSRGPGLVVDEQYF. Here the CDR3 DNA reads TGTGCCACCAGCAGAGGTCCGGGACTAGTCGTCGACGAGCAGTACTTC.

This clonotype came up many times. V is TRBV11-2 and J is TRBJ2-2; 8 bases line up with TRBD1. CDR3 length: 14 residues. Germline-derived CDR1 and CDR2 are SGHAT and FQNNGV. V lost 6 bases to trimming and J lost 4 bases; unmatched junction nucleotides: 4. CDR3 sequence: CASSTGTGTGELFF. The CDR3, as DNA: TGTGCCAGCAGTACCGGGACAGGCACCGGGGAGCTGTTTTTT. Variable domain in full (rest from reference TRBV11-2 and TRBJ2-2): EAGVAQSPRYKIIEKRQSVAFWCNPISGHATLYWYQQILGQGPKLLIQFQNNGVVDDSQLPKDRFSAERLKGVDSTLKIQPAKLEDSAVYLCASSTGTGTGELFFGEGSRLTVL.

This clonotype has at least ten counts. The rearrangement links TRBV11-3 to TRBJ2-5, with unresolved D. Trimming pared 6 bases from V and 2 bases from J, leaving 10 bases between. The germline gives CDR1 SGHNT, CDR2 YENEEA. The CDR3 spans 13 residues. The CDR3 DNA reads TGTGCCAGCAGTTATTCAGTTCAAGAGACCCAGTACTTC. Residues: CASSYSVQETQYF.

The genes are TRBV20-1 and TRBJ2-3; D is unclear. The CDR3 has 15 amino acids. In germline, CDR1 is DFQATT, CDR2 SNEGSKA (reference sequence). V lost 0 bases and J 3 bases, leaving 13 bases between the germline ends. The CDR3 sequence: CSARDFQDPTDTQYF. The DNA of the CDR3 is TGCAGTGCTAGAGATTTTCAGGATCCAACAGATACGCAGTATTTT.

This clonotype has just a few counts. The germline gene is not matched at one end of the junction; a read error may be the cause. The rearrangement joins TRBV7-9 to TRBJ1-2, with D perhaps TRBD1 (5 bases). Germline CDR1 reads SEHNR; CDR2 reads FQNEAQ (reference sequence). The CDR3 runs to 12 residues. The CDR3: CASSTTGRPFFF. In DNA, the CDR3 is TGTGCCAGCAGCACGACGGGACGTCCTTTCTTCTTC.

This clonotype was observed a few times. V is TRBV6-2 or TRBV6-3 and J is TRBJ2-7, with 8 bases fitting TRBD1. The V and J ends lost 5 bases and 2 bases, in that order; junction bases with no gene match: 11. Germline CDR1 and CDR2: MNHEY and SVGEGT. The CDR3 extends over 16 amino acids. This CDR3 reads CASSTDLRQGTYEQYF. The CDR3 DNA follows: TGTGCCAGCAGTACAGACCTCCGACAGGGGACCTACGAGCAGTACTTC.